The 30 T cell receptor beta chains presented below share a single source sample, sequenced in a study of OX40 agonist ivuxolimab in advanced cancers. Assay: immunoSEQ multiplex PCR; the TCRdb copy retains only in-frame clones and omits some. The sample lists over 30,000 clones; roughly 82% were seen once. The sequences come from CD4+ or CD8+ T cells sorted from blood, collected in a trial of the OX40 agonist ivuxolimab. These receptors were collected from an adult with an advanced solid tumor such as melanoma, head and neck, liver or kidney cancer.

This sequence joins TRBV10-3 and TRBJ1-5, with TRBD1 as a possible D gene (6 bases). The V end was cut by 4 bases, the J end by 7 bases, with 11 bases between. The CDR3 loop spans 13 amino acids. The germline V gene has CDR1 ENHRY and CDR2 SYGVKD. The CDR3, as DNA: TGTGCCATCAGTGCAGGGGTTGAGCAGCCCCAGCATTTT. This codes for CAISAGVEQPQHF.

The chain uses TRBV7-8 and TRBJ2-7, with 10 bases matching TRBD1. In germline, CDR1 is SGHVS, CDR2 FQNEAQ. The J segment lost 7 bases and the V segment lost 4 bases, leaving 10 bases of the junction unmatched. The CDR3 has 15 amino acids. CDR3 in amino acids: CASSSGQGGMGEQYF. The CDR3 nucleotides are TGTGCCAGCAGCTCAGGACAGGGGGGTATGGGAGAGCAGTACTTC.

This chain uses TRBV7-9 with TRBJ2-1, with D possibly TRBD2 on 6 matching bases. The ends were cut back, 8 bases at V and 5 bases at J, with 16 bases in the middle. The CDR3 has 14 amino acids. Germline assignment: CDR1 SEHNR and CDR2 FQNEAQ (reference sequence). The CDR3, as DNA: TGTGCCAGCGCTCGACGGGGGACCGACAATGAGCAGTTCTTC. As protein: CASARRGTDNEQFF.

V gene TRBV18 combines with J gene TRBJ2-5; TRBD2 might be the D (6 bases). In germline, CDR1 is KGHSH, CDR2 LQKENI. CDR3 length: 15 amino acids. Trimming left V 1 base short and J 1 base short, with 10 bases between. The CDR3 coding sequence is TGTGCCAGCTCACCACGGCGGGACTTCCAAGAGACCCAGTACTTC. Translated: CASSPRRDFQETQYF.

J is TRBJ1-2 and V is TRBV5-6; the D is unclear. The CDR3 sequence is 12 residues long. Germline CDR1 is SGHDT and CDR2 is YYEEEE. The V end lost 4 bases, the J end lost 3 bases, and 7 bases lay between the germline ends. The CDR3 DNA follows: TGTGCCAGCAGCACCCGAGACTATGGCTACACCTTC. Amino acid sequence: CASSTRDYGYTF.

The chain couples TRBV7-9 to TRBJ2-5, with 9 bases that match TRBD2. Germline V gene sequence: CDR1 SEHNR, CDR2 FQNEAQ (reference sequence). This CDR3 has 15 amino acids. Trimming at V came to 3 bases and at J to 5 bases, leaving 7 bases not matched to a gene. The CDR3 DNA sequence: TGTGCCAGCAGCTTTGCTAGCGGGGTAGGCGAGACCCAGTACTTC. This sequence encodes CASSFASGVGETQYF.

This clone turned up a few times. The genes are TRBV5-8 and TRBJ2-5; D unresolved. The V gene's germline CDR1 is SGHTS and CDR2 YDEGEE. CDR3 length equals 11 residues. Trimming stripped 1 base from V and 11 bases from J, with 9 bases between. CDR3 bases: TGTGCCAGCAGCTTGTACTCCTTTCAGTACTTC. Protein product: CASSLYSFQYF.

This rearrangement joins TRBV7-3 to TRBJ1-1, with D unclear. The V gene lost 4 bases and the J gene lost 1 base, with 16 bases spanning the gap. Per the germline V gene, CDR1 is SGHTA and CDR2 is FQGTGA. The CDR3 loop spans 16 amino acids. The CDR3 is CASSSRRLIGNTEAFF. CDR3 bases: TGTGCCAGCAGCTCGCGGAGGCTAATCGGGAACACTGAAGCTTTCTTT.

The genes are TRBV6-1 and TRBJ2-5; 10 nucleotides line up with TRBD2. V lost 5 bases to trimming and J lost 3 bases; unmatched junction nucleotides: 6. This CDR3 has 15 amino acids. Per germline, CDR1 MNHNS and CDR2 SASEGT. CDR3 in amino acids: CASSPTAGGKETQYF. Written as DNA, the CDR3 is TGTGCCAGCAGTCCGACAGCGGGGGGGAAAGAGACCCAGTACTTC.

This chain connects TRBV5-1 to TRBJ1-4; a weak D match, TRBD1 (5 bases). The V end lost 5 bases, the J end lost 7 bases, and 12 bases lay between the germline ends. Per the germline V gene, CDR1 is SGHRS and CDR2 is YFSETQ. The CDR3 is made up of 13 amino acids. CDR3 residues: CASREGTGEKLFF. CDR3 nucleotides: TGCGCCAGCAGAGAGGGGACGGGTGAAAAACTGTTTTTT. Looking up the rest from reference TRBV5-1 and TRBJ1-4 gives the full variable domain: KAGVTQTPRYLIKTRGQQVTLSCSPISGHRSVSWYQQTPGQGLQFLFEYFSETQRNKGNFPGRFSGRQFSNSRSEMNVSTLELGDSALYLCASREGTGEKLFFGSGTQLSVL.

This clone came up a few times. The chain recombines TRBV18 with TRBJ1-2; D gene ambiguous. The germline gives CDR1 KGHSH, CDR2 LQKENI. CDR3 size: 16 residues. V lost 0 bases and J lost 0, with 11 bases in between. The CDR3 sequence: CASSPPVVSTNYGYTF. For the CDR3, the DNA is TGTGCCAGCTCACCACCGGTAGTTTCTACTAACTATGGCTACACCTTC.

This sequence joins TRBV4-3 and TRBJ1-3; D is ambiguous. Germline V gene data show CDR1 as LGHNA and CDR2 as YSLEER. V dropped 4 bases and J dropped 0 bases, with 7 bases sitting between them. CDR3 length equals 14 residues. The CDR3 coding sequence is TGCGCCAGCAGCCTTTTGAGCTCTGGAAACACCATATATTTT. Translation gives CASSLLSSGNTIYF.

V and J are TRBV7-2 and TRBJ2-3, with D perhaps TRBD2 (6 bases). Trimming pared 1 base from V and 0 bases from J, leaving 11 bases between. From germline, CDR1 is SGHTA and CDR2 FQGNSA. The CDR3 length is 16 residues. This CDR3 is CASSLVRLGSTDTQYF. The CDR3 nucleotides are TGTGCCAGCAGCTTAGTTCGACTAGGCAGCACAGATACGCAGTATTTT.

This chain connects TRBV4-3 to TRBJ2-3; D remains unclear. The CDR3 runs to 14 residues. V gave up 0 bases and J gave up 4 bases, with 8 bases separating them. Germline CDR1 is LGHNA and CDR2 is YSLEER. The CDR3 bases are TGCGCCAGCAGCCAAGAGCGACTTGCAGATACGCAGTATTTT. Protein: CASSQERLADTQYF.

This clone was seen just once. The J gene is TRBJ2-1, the V gene TRBV4-2, with 7 positions matching TRBD2. After removal of 8 bases from V and 2 bases from J, the junction contained 12 bases not matched to a gene. The CDR3 has 16 residues. Germline loops: CDR1 LGHNA, CDR2 YNFKEQ. The CDR3 coding sequence is TGTGCCAGCGAACCCGCTCGGGGGGTCCCCTACAATGAGCAGTTCTTC. This translates into CASEPARGVPYNEQFF.

The V and J genes are TRBV2 and TRBJ1-3; D gene uncertain. V was trimmed by 4 bases and J by 2 bases, leaving 6 bases between them. The CDR3 is 13 residues long. Per the germline V gene, CDR1 is SNHLY and CDR2 is FYNNEI. CDR3 sequence (DNA): TGTGCCAGCAGTGTAGTGCCTGGAAACACCATATATTTT. It specifies CASSVVPGNTIYF. The whole variable domain, filled in from reference TRBV2 and TRBJ1-3, reads EPEVTQTPSHQVTQMGQEVILRCVPISNHLYFYWYRQILGQKVEFLVSFYNNEISEKSEIFDDQFSVERPDGSNFTLKIRSTKLEDSAMYFCASSVVPGNTIYFGEGSWLTVV.

This clone has a single count. V is TRBV18 and J is TRBJ1-4; D gene unclear. Trimming shortened V by 3 bases and J by 0 bases, and 14 bases separated the two germline ends. The length of the CDR3 is 17 residues. Germline-derived CDR1 and CDR2 are KGHSH and LQKENI. The CDR3 sequence is CASSPRILEATNEKLFF. The CDR3 DNA follows: TGTGCCAGCTCACCGCGCATTCTCGAAGCAACTAATGAAAAACTGTTTTTT.

The V call is TRBV5-1, the J call TRBJ2-3; maybe TRBD2 (6 bases). The CDR3 totals 15 residues. CDR1 SGHRS and CDR2 YFSETQ come from the germline V gene. Trimming removed 0 bases from V and 1 base from J, with 9 bases in between. This CDR3 reads CASSLDWGGTDTQYF. DNA for the CDR3: TGCGCCAGCAGCTTGGACTGGGGGGGCACAGATACGCAGTATTTT.

This clone was seen just once. V and J are TRBV11-2 and TRBJ1-2, with D maybe TRBD1 (5 bases). The CDR3 extends over 15 amino acids. In germline, CDR1 is SGHAT, CDR2 FQNNGV. The germline V and J ends were trimmed by 6 bases and 2 bases, with 16 bases remaining between them. The CDR3 loop reads CASSTQVPENYGYTF. In nucleotides, the CDR3 is TGTGCCAGCAGTACACAGGTACCCGAGAACTATGGCTACACCTTC.

V and J are TRBV19 and TRBJ1-5; D not resolved. CDR1 and CDR2 from the germline V gene are LNHDA and SQIVND (reference sequence). With 3 bases removed from V and 0 bases from J, the gap between germline ends came to 6 bases. The CDR3 is 14 residues long. The CDR3 region has the DNA TGTGCCAGTAGTATCTTCAGTAGCAATCAGCCCCAGCATTTT. This encodes CASSIFSSNQPQHF.

V is TRBV4-2 and J is TRBJ2-3; 11 nucleotides line up with TRBD2. CDR3 length: 18 amino acids. Germline-derived CDR1 and CDR2 are LGHNA and YNFKEQ. The V gene end was trimmed by 6 bases and the J gene end by 0 bases; junction bases not matched to a gene: 11. The CDR3 DNA reads TGTGCCAGCAGAGTCTGGGTAGCGGGGGGGGGAAGCACAGATACGCAGTATTTT. It encodes CASRVWVAGGGSTDTQYF.

The chain recombines TRBV14 with TRBJ1-6; D gene ambiguous. There are 16 residues in the CDR3. The V and J ends lost 1 base and 10 bases respectively, with 17 bases between them. The V gene's germline CDR1 is SGHDN and CDR2 FVKESK. CDR3 protein: CASSQAVPLGRSPLHF. CDR3 bases: TGTGCCAGCAGCCAAGCAGTGCCCCTTGGGCGATCACCCCTCCACTTT.

The chain links TRBV5-8 to TRBJ1-2; D is perhaps TRBD1 (5 bases). There are 15 residues in the CDR3. Germline V lookup: CDR1 SGHTS, CDR2 YDEGEE. Trimming removed 4 bases at V and 0 bases at J, with 13 bases between. The CDR3 region has the DNA TGTGCCAGCAGCGTCGGACATTCTGCTAACTATGGCTACACCTTC. It yields the protein CASSVGHSANYGYTF.

This chain joins TRBV19 and TRBJ1-2; TRBD1 might be the D (5 bases). Looked up from germline, CDR1 is LNHDA and CDR2 is SQIVND (reference sequence). The CDR3 consists of 14 residues. The germline V and J ends were trimmed by 3 bases and 3 bases, with 11 bases remaining between them. CDR3 sequence: CASSIRGRHYGYTF. The CDR3 DNA sequence: TGTGCCAGTAGTATCCGGGGCCGGCACTATGGCTACACCTTC.

This rearrangement joins TRBV5-5 to TRBJ1-5; no firm D call. Germline CDR1 is SGHKS and CDR2 is YYEKEE (reference sequence). V was cut by 1 base and J by 13 bases, with 18 bases left in between. The CDR3 runs 14 residues. The CDR3 spells CASSLSSSMGVQHF. As DNA, the CDR3 is TGTGCCAGCAGCTTGTCTTCTTCAATGGGTGTACAGCATTTT.

This clone was observed a single time. This chain connects TRBV2 to TRBJ2-3; weak D call: TRBD2 (6 bases). V was cut by 7 bases and J by 0 bases, with 11 bases left in between. The length of the CDR3 is 14 residues. Germline assignment: CDR1 SNHLY and CDR2 FYNNEI. The CDR3 nucleotides read TGTGCCAGCAAAGGGACTCTTAGCACAGATACGCAGTATTTT. Its translation is CASKGTLSTDTQYF.

A remark on this clone: Sequence at one end of the junction differs from germline and may be a read error. This rearrangement joins TRBV11-2 to TRBJ1-2, with TRBD1 identical over 9 bases. Germline V gives CDR1 SGHAT, CDR2 FQNNGV. CDR3 length: 13 amino acids. This CDR3 is CASSPNRDRVYHF. The CDR3 DNA is TGTGCCAGCAGCCCAAACCGGGACAGGGTATACCACTTC.

V is TRBV2 and J is TRBJ1-2; D remains ambiguous. There are 13 residues in the CDR3. Trimming took off 8 bases at V and 3 bases at J, with 13 bases between the two ends. In germline, CDR1 is SNHLY, CDR2 FYNNEI. CDR3 protein: CASFLGPDYGYTF. The CDR3 DNA sequence: TGTGCCAGCTTTTTGGGTCCGGACTATGGCTACACCTTC.

V usage is TRBV2 and J usage is TRBJ2-3, with D possibly being TRBD1 (6 bases). The V gene's germline CDR1 is SNHLY and CDR2 FYNNEI. The CDR3 totals 15 residues. Between the trimmed V and J ends, which lost 6 bases and 2 bases, there was a span of 15 bases. DNA for the CDR3: TGTGCCAGCAGGAAGGACAGAACTTCCACAGATACGCAGTATTTT. Protein: CASRKDRTSTDTQYF.

The V call is TRBV11-2, the J call TRBJ2-3, with 7 nucleotides matching TRBD2. Per the germline V gene, CDR1 is SGHAT and CDR2 is FQNNGV. The CDR3 is made up of 15 amino acids. J was trimmed by 1 base and V by 2 bases; bases with no gene match: 3. CDR3 region: CASSLTGGGTDTQYF. The DNA of the CDR3 is TGTGCCAGCAGCTTAACGGGGGGAGGCACAGATACGCAGTATTTT.